This TCR beta chain was documented in a study of T cells after yellow fever vaccination. The V gene end was trimmed by 4 bases and the J gene end by 5 bases; junction bases not matched to a gene: 10. The CDR3 covers 15 residues. This clonotype was counted ten times or more. UMIs were added to TCR cDNA along with a universal primer site when it was made by 5'RACE template switching. TCRdb ran MiXCR on the 5' RACE reads and lists one entry per CDR3 protein. Here the sample spans some 110,000 distinct CDR3 sequences, 7% to 8.5% being singletons. The starting material was CD8+ T cells sorted from PBMCs, obtained 45 days after the yellow fever booster vaccination. The TCR comes from a man younger than 40 who received the YFV17D yellow fever vaccine. The genes are TRBV12-3 or TRBV12-4 and TRBJ2-5, with TRBD2 matching over 7 bases. Here the CDR3 DNA reads TGTGCCAGCAGTTCTCCTCTAGTGCGGGAGGAGACCCAGTACTTC. This gives the protein CASSSPLVREETQYF.